Below, 27 T cell receptor beta chains from the same sample are listed, as sequenced in a study of cytomegalovirus exposure and HLA in healthy donors. It was with 60 Vbeta and 13 Jbeta primers that the PCR ran. Produced via immunoSEQ multiplex PCR; TCRdb's table is partial and in-frame only. The sample comprises approximately 160,000 clones, approximately 80% of which are singletons, and roughly 7.3% rests with the top ten. Sequences were obtained from PBMCs. Receptor source: a male donor in good health and CMV-seropositive.

This clone showed up just a few times. The chain recombines TRBV11-2 with TRBJ1-2; D is possibly TRBD1 (5 bases). CDR1 SGHAT and CDR2 FQNNGV come from the germline V gene. This CDR3 region has 14 residues. V lost 6 bases and J 5 bases, leaving 16 bases between the germline ends. CDR3 region: CASRPVRGPYGYTF. The CDR3 DNA reads TGTGCCAGCAGGCCGGTAAGGGGCCCTTATGGCTACACCTTC.

The chain has TRBV6-1 and TRBJ1-1, with D hard to call. V lost 8 bases and J 3 bases, leaving 16 bases between the germline ends. The CDR3 loop spans 14 amino acids. Germline V gene data show CDR1 as MNHNS and CDR2 as SASEGT. The CDR3, as DNA: TGTGCCAGCGGGCTCTTAAATCTCGACACTGAAGCTTTCTTT. It translates to CASGLLNLDTEAFF.

This clone has just a few counts. This rearrangement joins TRBV10-3 to TRBJ1-2, with TRBD1 identical over 12 bases. The CDR3 totals 14 residues. Germline V CDR1 and CDR2: ENHRY, SYGVKD. Trimming cost V 7 bases and J 9 bases; bases outside gene matches: 9. Here the CDR3 reads CAITTGQGAWSYTF. The CDR3 DNA is TGTGCCATCACTACGGGACAGGGGGCCTGGAGCTACACCTTC.

The chain is built from TRBV9 and TRBJ1-4; D remains ambiguous. V was pared by 5 bases and J by 3 bases, with 17 bases between. Germline V gene data show CDR1 as SGDLS and CDR2 as YYNGEE. The CDR3 sequence is 16 residues long. The CDR3 region has the DNA TGTGCCAGCAGTGCCCCCCCGGGATTAGCTAATGAAAAACTGTTTTTT. It encodes CASSAPPGLANEKLFF.

V is TRBV18 and J is TRBJ2-7, with unresolved D. The CDR3 length is 13 residues. Trimming took 6 bases from V and 0 from J, leaving 9 bases between them. Germline-derived CDR1 and CDR2 are KGHSH and LQKENI. CDR3 in amino acids: CASSFGDSYEQYF. CDR3 in DNA: TGTGCCAGCTCCTTCGGAGACTCCTACGAGCAGTACTTC.

V is TRBV6-1 and J is TRBJ2-2, with TRBD1 matching over 7 bases. Germline V gene data show CDR1 as MNHNS and CDR2 as SASEGT. The CDR3 totals 14 residues. After removal of 5 bases from V and 1 base from J, the junction contained 1 base not matched to a gene. The CDR3 DNA reads TGTGCCAGCAGTCCAGGGGGGAACACCGGGGAGCTGTTTTTT. It translates to CASSPGGNTGELFF.

This clone has just a few counts. This chain links TRBV6-5 with TRBJ2-7; D might be TRBD1 (5 bases). The V end was cut by 0 bases, the J end by 11 bases, with 11 bases between. Germline V CDR1 and CDR2: MNHEY, SVGAGI. This CDR3 spans 12 amino acids. The CDR3 sequence: CASSYSPGMEYF. The CDR3 region has the DNA TGTGCCAGCAGTTACTCCCCAGGGATGGAGTACTTC.

The chain couples TRBV11-1 to TRBJ2-3; TRBD2 matches 10 bases. From germline, CDR1 is SGHAT and CDR2 FQDESV (reference sequence). Losses at the gene ends were 0 bases for V and 0 bases for J; bases not matched to a gene: 9. This CDR3 contains 19 residues. CDR3: CASSLALLAGAASTDTQYF. The CDR3 DNA reads TGTGCCAGCAGCTTAGCCCTCCTAGCGGGGGCCGCTAGCACAGATACGCAGTATTTT.

V and J are TRBV9 and TRBJ2-1, with 8 bases that match TRBD1. The germline gives CDR1 SGDLS, CDR2 YYNGEE. The CDR3 sequence is 15 residues long. Germline trimming cut 2 bases from V and 4 bases from J; bases unmatched to any gene: 5. In nucleotides, the CDR3 is TGTGCCAGCAGCGTCGGACAGGGTCGATACAATGAGCAGTTCTTC. It yields the protein CASSVGQGRYNEQFF.

This clone has more than one count but fewer than ten. CDR3 nucleotide sequence: TGTGCCAGCAGTCCGGTTGCAGGGGGCACTGAAGCTTTCTTT. This translates into CASSPVAGGTEAFF. The J gene is TRBJ1-1, the V gene TRBV27; 7 nucleotides line up with TRBD1. CDR1 and CDR2 from the germline V gene are MNHEY and SMNVEV (reference sequence). The CDR3 is made up of 14 amino acids. Unmatched junction bases numbered 7, after V lost 5 bases and J lost 4 bases.

This clone appeared once. The chain is built from TRBV12-5 and TRBJ1-1, with a tentative D call TRBD1 (5 bases). The CDR3 extends over 13 amino acids. V gave up 5 bases and J gave up 1 base, with 8 bases separating them. Germline CDR1 reads LGHNT; CDR2 reads FRNRAP. CDR3 sequence (DNA): TGTGCTAGTGGTCCAGACAGGAACACTGAAGCTTTCTTT. It specifies CASGPDRNTEAFF.

The V call is TRBV7-2, the J call TRBJ2-5; 8 bases map to TRBD1. The germline V gene has CDR1 SGHTA and CDR2 FQGNSA. The V and J ends lost 5 bases and 5 bases, in that order; junction bases with no gene match: 10. The CDR3 contains 15 residues. CDR3 protein: CASSPGQGRWETQYF. The CDR3 DNA sequence: TGTGCCAGCAGCCCCGGACAGGGACGGTGGGAGACCCAGTACTTC. Looking up the rest from reference TRBV7-2 and TRBJ2-5 gives the full variable domain: GAGVSQSPSNKVTEKGKDVELRCDPISGHTALYWYRQSLGQGLEFLIYFQGNSAPDKSGLPSDRFSAERTGGSVSTLTIQRTQQEDSAVYLCASSPGQGRWETQYFGPGTRLLVL.

The chain uses TRBV29-1 and TRBJ1-2; 7 nucleotides line up with TRBD1. Germline V lookup: CDR1 SQVTM, CDR2 ANQGSEA. The CDR3 runs to 21 residues. V lost 4 bases and J lost 4; bases outside the gene matches: 30. The CDR3 DNA reads TGCAGCGTTGGGGGGATTACGGACAGGCTTGGGGGGTCTACCCCTCTCTATGGCTACACCTTC. Translating it yields CSVGGITDRLGGSTPLYGYTF.

The rearrangement uses TRBV6-5 and TRBJ1-5; maybe TRBD1 (6 bases). Germline values: CDR1 MNHEY, CDR2 SVGAGI. The CDR3 loop spans 13 amino acids. V was clipped by 5 bases and J by 12 bases, with 17 bases between them. CDR3 in amino acids: CASSLSTRTVQHF. The CDR3 DNA reads TGTGCCAGCAGTCTCTCGACGCGGACAGTCCAGCATTTT.

The chain combines TRBV18 with TRBJ1-1; D remains ambiguous. Trimming removed 3 bases at V and 8 bases at J, with 13 bases between. The CDR3 has 13 amino acids. Germline lookup yields CDR1 KGHSH and CDR2 LQKENI. The CDR3 bases are TGTGCCAGCTCACCGAGTACAGTAGACGAAGCTTTCTTT. This codes for CASSPSTVDEAFF.

V and J are TRBV9 and TRBJ2-3; D possibly corresponds to TRBD2 (7 bases). V dropped 3 bases and J dropped 2 bases, with 16 bases sitting between them. This CDR3 has 16 residues. Germline V gives CDR1 SGDLS, CDR2 YYNGEE. In DNA form, the CDR3 reads TGTGCCAGCAGCGCCCAGGGAGGGGGGATCACAGATACGCAGTATTTT. Translated, it gives CASSAQGGGITDTQYF.

The rearrangement uses TRBV2 and TRBJ2-1, with D possibly matching TRBD2 (5 bases). Trimming stripped 7 bases from V and 7 bases from J, with 14 bases between. This CDR3 is built from 13 residues. Germline CDR1 reads SNHLY; CDR2 reads FYNNEI. DNA for the CDR3: TGTGCCAGCAATCTAGCTAGTCTTAATGAGCAGTTCTTC. The encoded protein is CASNLASLNEQFF.

This chain links TRBV6-5 with TRBJ2-5; 8 bases align to TRBD1. The V segment lost 5 bases and the J segment 11 bases; nucleotides outside the gene matches: 10. The CDR3 spans 13 residues. The germline V gene has CDR1 MNHEY and CDR2 SVGAGI. The CDR3 DNA follows: TGTGCCAGCAGTAGGACAGGGACCCGGGAGCAGTACTTC. This codes for CASSRTGTREQYF.

The genes are TRBV4-3 and TRBJ2-1; no firm D call. Germline CDR1 and CDR2: LGHNA and YSLEER. The CDR3 is made up of 14 amino acids. Trimming shortened V by 8 bases and J by 0 bases, and 11 bases separated the two germline ends. This CDR3 is CASAFGLSYNEQFF. The CDR3, as DNA: TGCGCCAGCGCGTTCGGTCTCTCCTACAATGAGCAGTTCTTC.

The DNA for the CDR3 is TGTGCCTGGAGATCCAATCGACAGGGTAGGAACACCGGGGAGCTGTTTTTT. This codes for CAWRSNRQGRNTGELFF. The chain has TRBV30 and TRBJ2-2; 7 bases are shared with TRBD1. Trimming cost V 3 bases and J 1 base; bases outside gene matches: 11. The CDR3 loop spans 17 amino acids. From germline, CDR1 is GTSNPN and CDR2 SVGIG (reference sequence).

The J gene is TRBJ2-1, the V gene TRBV15; 11 bases map to TRBD2. CDR3 size: 17 residues. Germline CDR1 reads LNHNV; CDR2 reads YYDKDF (reference sequence). Germline trimming cut 2 bases from V and 2 bases from J; bases unmatched to any gene: 5. In DNA form, the CDR3 reads TGTGCCACCAGCAGACTGGGACTAGCGGAAGCCTACAATGAGCAGTTCTTC. Its protein is CATSRLGLAEAYNEQFF.

The genes are TRBV30 and TRBJ2-5, with D perhaps TRBD2 (7 bases). Germline CDR1 is GTSNPN and CDR2 is SVGIG (reference sequence). The CDR3 has 13 residues. V dropped 0 bases and J dropped 4 bases, with 9 bases sitting between them. The CDR3 sequence is CAWSVGGAETQYF. The CDR3 DNA is TGTGCCTGGAGTGTGGGGGGGGCAGAGACCCAGTACTTC.

Only a few counts were recorded for this clone. The chain joins TRBV7-2 to TRBJ1-1, with D perhaps matching TRBD1 (6 bases). Deletions cut 4 bases from V and 5 bases from J, with 11 bases between. The CDR3 sequence is 13 residues long. Germline V gene lookup returns CDR1 SGHTA and CDR2 FQGNSA. The CDR3 protein is CASSSQGKTEAFF. CDR3 nucleotides: TGTGCCAGCAGCTCACAGGGAAAGACTGAAGCTTTCTTT.

The chain recombines TRBV5-4 with TRBJ1-1; TRBD1 might be the D (5 bases). The germline V gene has CDR1 SGHNT and CDR2 YYREEE (reference sequence). The length of the CDR3 is 17 residues. V lost 3 bases and J 1 base, leaving 19 bases between the germline ends. CDR3 in DNA: TGTGCCAGCAGCTCATTGGGCGGGGGAGTGGCGAACACTGAAGCTTTCTTT. Protein product: CASSSLGGGVANTEAFF.

V usage is TRBV19 and J usage is TRBJ1-4; TRBD1 agrees at 9 bases. CDR3 length: 18 residues. V lost 5 bases, J lost 8 bases, and 18 bases stayed unmatched. Germline CDR1 is LNHDA and CDR2 is SQIVND (reference sequence). CDR3 bases: TGTGCCAGTAGTGAGATACCGGGACAGGGATATAATGCGGAAAAACTGTTTTTT. This encodes CASSEIPGQGYNAEKLFF.

V is TRBV9 and J is TRBJ2-7; TRBD1 matches at 9 bases. Trimming took 4 bases from V and 3 from J; bases not matched to a gene: 5. The CDR3 consists of 14 residues. The germline V gene encodes CDR1 SGDLS and CDR2 YYNGEE. CDR3 bases: TGTGCCAGCAGCCCGCTGGGACAGGGCTACGAGCAGTACTTC. This translates into CASSPLGQGYEQYF.

The J gene is TRBJ1-1, the V gene TRBV6-1; 11 bases agree with TRBD1. J gave up 11 bases and V 3 bases, and 14 bases lay outside the gene matches. The CDR3 has 16 amino acids. CDR1 is MNHNS and CDR2 is SASEGT in the germline V gene. DNA of the CDR3: TGTGCCAGCAGTGAGGGGACAGGGGGAGGGGTAAGGGACGCTTTCTTT. As protein: CASSEGTGGGVRDAFF.